This TCR beta chain is from a study of blood T cell repertoires in COVID-19. Study as a whole: PBMCs, B-cell-depleted T cells, or T cells were the source of the cDNA or gDNA that made up the material.

The germline V gene has CDR1 SGHRS and CDR2 YFSETQ. CDR3 size: 13 residues. V shed 2 bases and J shed 9 bases, with 12 bases lying between them. In the authors' workflow: The assay estimated nucleated cells by amplifying reference gene primers. Clones were read by immunoSEQ multiplex PCR, and TCRdb kept only the in-frame ones, dropping some. V and J calls and clone size are those listed in that table; D and trimming were worked out from the DNA. The sample holds approximately 79,000 clones, around 88% seen once. The receptor was isolated from a man aged 60 to 69 with acute or convalescent COVID-19. This rearrangement joins TRBV5-1 to TRBJ2-1; D is uncertain. Specimen: peripheral blood. The CDR3 region has the DNA TGCGCCAGCAGCTTTAACAGCCCGTCTGAGCAGTTCTTC. It is translated as CASSFNSPSEQFF.